This entry features one T cell receptor beta chain sequence. This clonotype has a count of ten or more. Its recognized antigen is unknown. Base qualities are not provided; no much larger clone lies one nucleotide away. As encoded in the germline V gene, CDR1 is MNHEY while CDR2 is SVGAGI. The CDR3 runs 14 amino acids, cysteine and phenylalanine included. Of all the DNA, just the CDR3 is kept, 42 bases in frame from base 1. V gives up 7 bases and J gives up 4 bases, and the segment between their germline ends measures 16 bases. The study was a case-control design nested within a healthcare worker cohort in London, UK, with weekly nasopharyngeal swab PCR tests and blood sampling. Healthcare workers were recruited between 23 and 31 March 2020, during the week of the UK lockdown, and were followed weekly for up to about 16 weeks. This entry is derived from a study of early T cells in non-severe SARS-CoV-2 infection (dated by TCRdb to the early 2020s). With respect to the entire study: TCR sequencing used bulk RNA from unsorted whole blood, so alpha and beta chains could not be paired.

Summary of the overall study and its limitations: Matching against VDJdb was skewed toward anti-spike CD8 responses, likely underestimated virus-specific expansions, and missed private and CD4 specificities.

Library preparation used 5' RACE. Sequenced on a NextSeq 500. Unique molecular identifiers were attached to individual cDNA molecules in the TCR library protocol so that sequencing error and PCR bias could be corrected. Sequencing covered both TCR alpha and beta chains, and within each sample the abundances of alpha and beta sequences were tightly co-correlated. Concerning the study's data processing: Decombinator V4 was used to annotate the V gene, J gene and CDR3 of the TCR sequences. TCRs were defined as expanded if a significant change between any two time points was detected under a Poisson model with p below 0.0001. TCR abundances were normalised to the total number of TCRs sequenced per sample and were expressed as counts per million. TRAV1-2 paired with TRAJ12, TRAJ20 or TRAJ33 defined MAIT TCRs, while TRAV10 paired with TRAJ18 defined iNKT TCRs. VDJdb, accessed on 1 November 2021, was searched for TCRs annotated for CMV, EBV and SARS-CoV-2, and TCRs annotated for more than one antigen were excluded. TCRdb reran the public reads through fastp at Q25 and MiXCR, keeping productive beta chains. Identical CDR3 protein sequences are pooled into one entry, listed with their most common genes and DNA. The V and J calls and clone size are TCRdb's, not the authors'. The sample records some 80,000 distinct CDR3 sequences, 5% of which are singletons. Around 7.3% of the sample is held by the ten biggest clonotypes.

Source: whole blood, taken at baseline. The V gene is TRBV6-5 and the J gene is TRBJ1-2; perhaps TRBD1 is the D gene, with 5 bases matching. The TCR originated in an adult who was a healthcare worker with PCR-confirmed SARS-CoV-2 infection or an uninfected control (not recorded which). The bases are TGTGCCAGCACGTCGCGGGGCAGCAGCTATGGCTACACCTTC. The encoded protein is CASTSRGSSYGYTF.